These 24 T cell receptor beta chains were all obtained from the same sample, sequenced in a study of cytomegalovirus exposure and HLA in healthy donors. It was with 60 Vbeta and 13 Jbeta primers that the PCR ran. Libraries were prepared by immunoSEQ multiplex PCR; TCRdb keeps only in-frame clonotypes and omits some of them. The data show some 150,000 clones, 77% seen once. Specimen: PBMCs. The receptors stem from a man aged 25-40 years in good health and CMV-seropositive.

The chain combines TRBV30 with TRBJ2-1, with D maybe TRBD2 (5 bases). The CDR3 has 12 amino acids. Trimming took off 0 bases at V and 10 bases at J, with 10 bases between the two ends. Germline values: CDR1 GTSNPN, CDR2 SVGIG (reference sequence). The CDR3 DNA follows: TGTGCCTGGAGTGTACCACGAGGGGAGCAGTTCTTC. Protein: CAWSVPRGEQFF.

The chain employs TRBV7-3 and TRBJ1-1, with 7 positions matching TRBD1. There are 14 residues in the CDR3. Germline-derived CDR1 and CDR2 are SGHTA and FQGTGA. Trimming at V came to 4 bases and at J to 1 base, leaving 3 bases not matched to a gene. Here the CDR3 reads CASSSTGQNTEAFF. CDR3 nucleotides: TGTGCCAGCAGCTCGACAGGGCAGAACACTGAAGCTTTCTTT.

The chain is built from TRBV27 and TRBJ2-5; the match to TRBD2 covers 14 bases. Germline V gene data show CDR1 as MNHEY and CDR2 as SMNVEV (reference sequence). The CDR3 sequence is 16 residues long. The J segment lost 1 base and the V segment lost 4 bases, leaving 2 bases of the junction unmatched. The CDR3 loop is CASSWTSGGLQETQYF. CDR3 sequence (DNA): TGTGCCAGCAGTTGGACTAGCGGGGGGCTCCAAGAGACCCAGTACTTC.

CDR3 protein: CASSLTASGGGTDTQYF. The DNA of the CDR3 is TGCGCCAGCAGCTTGACGGCTAGCGGGGGAGGGACAGATACGCAGTATTTT. The chain joins TRBV5-1 to TRBJ2-3, with 10 bases aligning to TRBD2. With V trimmed by 1 base and J by 3 bases, 8 bases remained unmatched. The CDR3 is 17 residues long. From germline, CDR1 is SGHRS and CDR2 YFSETQ.

Only one count was recorded for this clone. The chain couples TRBV4-1 to TRBJ2-1; TRBD1 aligns across 9 bases. The junction had 6 bases not matched to a gene; V was cut back by 1 base and J by 8 bases. The CDR3 covers 15 residues. Looked up from germline, CDR1 is MGHRA and CDR2 is YSYEKL. CDR3 loop: CASSQGGDRAHEQFF. The CDR3 nucleotides read TGCGCCAGCAGCCAAGGCGGGGACAGGGCCCATGAGCAGTTCTTC.

The V and J genes are TRBV11-2 and TRBJ2-7, with TRBD2 matching over 12 bases. With 2 bases clipped from V and 1 base from J, the junction kept 3 bases outside the gene matches. CDR3 size: 16 residues. Germline CDR1 is SGHAT and CDR2 is FQNNGV. CDR3 nucleotides: TGTGCCAGCAGCTTATGGCTAGCGGGGGGGTCCTACGAGCAGTACTTC. Encoded protein: CASSLWLAGGSYEQYF.

The rearrangement joins TRBV25-1 to TRBJ2-7, with 7 bases identical to TRBD1. The germline V gene encodes CDR1 MGHDK and CDR2 SYGVNS. The junction had 4 bases not matched to a gene; V was cut back by 1 base and J by 4 bases. The CDR3 loop spans 14 amino acids. This CDR3 reads CASSEFRQGYEQYF. In DNA, the CDR3 is TGTGCCAGCAGTGAATTCCGACAGGGATACGAGCAGTACTTC.

The chain couples TRBV2 to TRBJ2-3; D is undetermined. Germline V gene sequence: CDR1 SNHLY, CDR2 FYNNEI. The length of the CDR3 is 13 residues. The V gene lost 4 bases and the J gene lost 1 base, with 6 bases spanning the gap. CDR3 nucleotides: TGTGCCAGCAGTGCCCAGGGCACAGATACGCAGTATTTT. Its translation is CASSAQGTDTQYF.

This clone was found a few times. The chain has TRBV28 and TRBJ2-5; possible D gene TRBD1, 5 bases. This CDR3 contains 12 residues. Germline values: CDR1 MDHEN, CDR2 SYDVKM. The ends were cut back, 8 bases at V and 1 base at J, with 8 bases in the middle. The CDR3 sequence: CASGAGQETQYF. CDR3 DNA sequence: TGTGCCAGCGGGGCCGGCCAAGAGACCCAGTACTTC.

The chain joins TRBV20-1 to TRBJ2-7; 10 positions agree with TRBD1. In germline, CDR1 is DFQATT, CDR2 SNEGSKA (reference sequence). Losses at the gene ends were 6 bases for V and 6 bases for J; bases not matched to a gene: 2. The CDR3 is made up of 11 amino acids. CDR3 loop: CSAGTGVEQYF. The CDR3 DNA is TGCAGTGCGGGGACAGGGGTCGAGCAGTACTTC.

V usage is TRBV4-1 and J usage is TRBJ2-5; 15 bases match TRBD2. Germline V gene data show CDR1 as MGHRA and CDR2 as YSYEKL. Unmatched junction bases numbered 6, after V lost 5 bases and J lost 5 bases. CDR3 length: 16 amino acids. The CDR3 DNA is TGCGCCAGCAGCTGGACTAGCGGGGGGGCCCGGGAGACCCAGTACTTC. This gives the protein CASSWTSGGARETQYF.

This sequence joins TRBV2 and TRBJ1-4; D is perhaps TRBD1 (5 bases). This CDR3 contains 14 residues. The V end was cut by 2 bases, the J end by 4 bases, with 8 bases between. The germline gives CDR1 SNHLY, CDR2 FYNNEI. DNA of the CDR3: TGTGCCAGCAGTGAAATGGGGGGTAATGAAAAACTGTTTTTT. This gives the protein CASSEMGGNEKLFF.

This chain links TRBV6-4 with TRBJ2-1, with 12 bases aligning to TRBD2. This CDR3 region has 15 residues. Germline lookup yields CDR1 MRHNA and CDR2 SNTAGT. With V trimmed by 6 bases and J by 3 bases, 3 bases remained unmatched. The CDR3 sequence is CASSTLAGGYNEQFF. The CDR3 bases are TGTGCCAGCAGCACACTAGCGGGGGGCTACAATGAGCAGTTCTTC.

This clone came up a few times. The chain links TRBV25-1 to TRBJ2-7, with 9 positions matching TRBD1. The length of the CDR3 is 16 residues. Losses at the gene ends were 3 bases for V and 5 bases for J; bases not matched to a gene: 11. Germline V gives CDR1 MGHDK, CDR2 SYGVNS. The CDR3 coding sequence is TGTGCCAGCAGTGATCCTTTTCGGACAGGGGTCCACGAGCAGTACTTC. This gives the protein CASSDPFRTGVHEQYF.

This clone was recorded a few times. The CDR3 nucleotides are TGTGCCAGCTTATCTCCAGGGTACGAGCAGTACTTC. It specifies CASLSPGYEQYF. J is TRBJ2-7 and V is TRBV2, with a weak D call TRBD1 (5 bases). Looked up from germline, CDR1 is SNHLY and CDR2 is FYNNEI. V was pared by 8 bases and J by 4 bases, with 12 bases between. This CDR3 is built from 12 residues.

The rearrangement joins TRBV4-2 to TRBJ2-7, with 13 bases lining up with TRBD2. The V and J ends lost 4 bases and 3 bases, in that order; junction bases with no gene match: 9. CDR1 and CDR2 from the germline V gene are LGHNA and YNFKEQ. The CDR3 loop spans 17 amino acids. The CDR3 loop is CASSLGTSGEGYYEQYF. DNA for the CDR3: TGTGCCAGCAGCCTCGGGACTAGCGGGGAGGGATACTACGAGCAGTACTTC.

The table lists this clone with a count of one. The identical CDR3 is also encoded by other nucleotide sequences in the sample. The chain carries TRBV18 and TRBJ1-1; D unclear. V was pared by 2 bases and J by 1 base, with 5 bases between. The CDR3 totals 13 residues. Germline CDR1 KGHSH, CDR2 LQKENI. CDR3 sequence reads: CASSPGQNTEAFF. The CDR3 DNA reads TGTGCCAGCTCACCAGGGCAGAACACTGAAGCTTTCTTT.

The chain carries TRBV27 and TRBJ1-5; D remains unclear. CDR3 length: 13 amino acids. Trimming removed 6 bases at V and 5 bases at J, with 11 bases between. CDR1 MNHEY and CDR2 SMNVEV come from the germline V gene (reference sequence). The CDR3 DNA reads TGTGCCAGCAGCTCCCTATCGGATCAGCCCCAGCATTTT. Amino acids: CASSSLSDQPQHF.

The V and J genes are TRBV4-1 and TRBJ2-3, with 9 positions matching TRBD1. V dropped 4 bases and J dropped 5; count of bases not matched to a gene: 7. The CDR3 loop spans 15 amino acids. Germline values: CDR1 MGHRA, CDR2 YSYEKL. The CDR3 region is CASSLDRGAVDTQYF. CDR3 DNA sequence: TGCGCCAGCAGCCTCGACAGGGGGGCGGTAGATACGCAGTATTTT.

The V gene is TRBV6-1, the J gene TRBJ2-7; no clear D. V lost 1 base, J lost 3 bases, and 7 bases lay in between. CDR1 is MNHNS, CDR2 SASEGT, per germline. This CDR3 has 13 amino acids. DNA of the CDR3: TGTGCCAGCAGTGAAGAGCCTGGCTACGAGCAGTACTTC. This translates into CASSEEPGYEQYF.

This clone turned up a few times. V usage is TRBV11-2 and J usage is TRBJ1-5; tentative D call: TRBD1 (5 bases). Germline V gives CDR1 SGHAT, CDR2 FQNNGV. The CDR3 has 14 residues. Trimming removed 4 bases at V and 7 bases at J, with 14 bases between. CDR3 coding DNA: TGTGCCAGCAGCTCCCAGGGAATGCGCCAGCCCCAGCATTTT. Its protein product is CASSSQGMRQPQHF.

This chain links TRBV2 with TRBJ1-5; TRBD1 matches at 10 bases. The germline CDR1 and CDR2 sequences are SNHLY and FYNNEI. V was clipped by 1 base and J by 7 bases; unmatched bases: 4. The CDR3 runs to 15 residues. The CDR3 loop is CASSEGQGAWQPQHF. CDR3 coding DNA: TGTGCCAGCAGTGAAGGACAGGGGGCTTGGCAGCCCCAGCATTTT.

This clone has just a few counts. The chain combines TRBV27 with TRBJ2-6, with D perhaps TRBD2 (7 bases). Trimming pared 5 bases from V and 0 bases from J, leaving 20 bases between. The CDR3 contains 19 residues. The germline V gene has CDR1 MNHEY and CDR2 SMNVEV (reference sequence). In DNA form, the CDR3 reads TGTGCCAGCAGTCCCGGGGAGGGCAGGGGCTTCTCTGGGGCCAACGTCCTGACTTTC. It specifies CASSPGEGRGFSGANVLTF.

The chain joins TRBV19 to TRBJ2-3, with D possibly TRBD2 on 5 matching bases. V lost 4 bases and J 4 bases, leaving 12 bases between the germline ends. This CDR3 spans 14 amino acids. Germline CDR1 reads LNHDA; CDR2 reads SQIVND (reference sequence). The CDR3 reads CASSKDFSPDTQYF. DNA of the CDR3: TGTGCCAGTAGTAAGGACTTTTCCCCAGATACGCAGTATTTT.